The entry below gives a single T cell receptor beta chain sequence along with its context. Assay: immunoSEQ multiplex PCR; the TCRdb copy retains only in-frame clones and omits some. The profile shows 100,000 to 150,000 clones, roughly four fifths of them singletons. This record belongs to a study of blood T cell repertoires in COVID-19. Study-wide context: Acute-phase and convalescent COVID-19 samples originated in the United States, Italy and Spain.

Trimming cost V 9 bases and J 0 bases, with 12 bases left between them. The CDR3 extends over 13 amino acids. Germline assignment: CDR1 LNHDA and CDR2 SQIVND (reference sequence). The chain employs TRBV19 and TRBJ2-7; D perhaps matches TRBD2 (5 bases). The sequence was collected from a woman in her forties or fifties with acute or convalescent COVID-19. The material sequenced was peripheral blood. The CDR3 sequence: CASGGGYSYEQYF. In DNA form, the CDR3 reads TGTGCCAGCGGAGGCGGATACTCCTACGAGCAGTACTTC.